The clone carrying this T cell receptor beta chain has more than one count but fewer than ten. Its matching antigen is unknown. This sample is drawn from a study of response to subunit inactivated influenza vaccine. Study-wide results and caveats: Authors suggested each seasonal flu vaccination may recruit only limited numbers of new T cells.

Each CDR3 protein is one row after TCRdb ran MiXCR on the RT-PCR reads. The table shows about 700,000 distinct CDR3 sequences, with less than 20% occurring only once. Germline values: CDR1 SGHRS, CDR2 YFSETQ. This CDR3 spans 14 amino acids. V was shortened by 7 bases and J by 7 bases, with 18 bases between the two germline ends. This clonotype was sampled from a man aged 50 to 60 who received an inactivated influenza vaccine. The chain joins TRBV5-1 to TRBJ2-1; perhaps TRBD2 as D (5 bases). Source: PBMCs from blood, taken roughly 12 days after vaccination. The CDR3 DNA sequence: TGCGCCAGCGAAACGGACTCCACGGCGAATGAGCAGTTCTTC. This codes for CASETDSTANEQFF.